This passage covers 10 T cell receptor beta chains from one sample sequenced in a study of cytomegalovirus exposure and HLA in healthy donors (dated 2017 in TCRdb). Library generation was performed with the immunoSEQ multiplex PCR assay. A mixture of 60 forward primers for TCR Vbeta segments and 13 reverse primers for TCR Jbeta segments was used in the multiplex PCR. TCRdb re-hosts the immuneACCESS table, in-frame sequences only. Its copies lack some clones; in the studies checked, an unresolved V gene accounts for under half of them, and the cause for the rest is not known. Counted in this sample were 70,000 to 80,000 clones; 82% of them appeared once. Of the sample, about 2% falls within the top ten clones. The sample was PBMCs. The receptors come from a man aged 18 to 30 in good health and CMV-seronegative.

The genes are TRBV19 and TRBJ2-7; D may be TRBD1 (5 bases). The ends were cut back, 3 bases at V and 1 base at J, with 7 bases in the middle. The CDR3 spans 13 residues. The germline V gene encodes CDR1 LNHDA and CDR2 SQIVND (reference sequence). Written as DNA, the CDR3 is TGTGCCAGTAGTATTACAGGATCCTACGAGCAGTACTTC. Translated, it gives CASSITGSYEQYF.

This sequence joins TRBV6-6 and TRBJ2-3, with 7 bases identical to TRBD2. The CDR3 consists of 12 residues. CDR1 MNHNY and CDR2 SVGAGI come from the germline V gene (reference sequence). V shed 8 bases and J 4 bases; nucleotides not matched to a gene: 3. The CDR3 sequence is CASWGLPDTQYF. Written as DNA, the CDR3 is TGTGCCAGCTGGGGACTACCAGATACGCAGTATTTT.

The CDR3 reads CAWSVQGYSNQPQHF. As DNA, the CDR3 is TGTGCCTGGAGTGTACAGGGGTATAGCAATCAGCCCCAGCATTTT. The chain links TRBV30 to TRBJ1-5; 7 bases line up with TRBD1. The CDR3 runs to 15 residues. Per germline, CDR1 GTSNPN and CDR2 SVGIG (reference sequence). V trimming: 0 bases; J trimming: 0 bases; junction bases outside the gene matches: 2.

This sequence joins TRBV28 and TRBJ1-1; D perhaps matches TRBD1 (5 bases). Between the trimmed V and J ends, which lost 6 bases and 3 bases, there was a span of 14 bases. The CDR3 spans 14 residues. Germline CDR1 MDHEN, CDR2 SYDVKM. The DNA for the CDR3 is TGTGCCAGCAGCCACCCGGCAGGGCACACTGAAGCTTTCTTT. Translating it yields CASSHPAGHTEAFF. The entire variable domain, with the rest obtained from reference TRBV28 and TRBJ1-1, is as follows: DVKVTQSSRYLVKRTGEKVFLECVQDMDHENMFWYRQDPGLGLRLIYFSYDVKMKEKGDIPEGYSVSREKKERFSLILESASTNQTSMYLCASSHPAGHTEAFFGQGTRLTVV.

The V call is TRBV7-6, the J call TRBJ1-6; 9 nucleotides line up with TRBD1. Germline loops: CDR1 SGHVS, CDR2 FNYEAQ. V dropped 0 bases and J dropped 10; count of bases not matched to a gene: 7. The CDR3 loop spans 16 amino acids. Here the CDR3 reads CASSLAAGTGRSPLHF. The CDR3 nucleotides are TGTGCCAGCAGCTTAGCGGCCGGGACAGGGCGATCACCCCTCCACTTT.

This sequence joins TRBV29-1 and TRBJ2-3; maybe TRBD2 (5 bases). The ends were cut back, 1 base at V and 6 bases at J, with 8 bases in the middle. The germline V gene has CDR1 SQVTM and CDR2 ANQGSEA. The CDR3 is 12 amino acids. In DNA form, the CDR3 reads TGCAGCGTTGAAGCGGGCGGGGATACGCAGTATTTT. This encodes CSVEAGGDTQYF.

The chain is built from TRBV4-3 and TRBJ1-4; 8 bases match TRBD1. V lost 4 bases, J lost 0 bases, and 4 bases stayed unmatched. CDR3 length: 16 residues. The germline V gene encodes CDR1 LGHNA and CDR2 YSLEER. The CDR3 protein is CASSPGGWATNEKLFF. In nucleotides, the CDR3 is TGCGCCAGCAGCCCAGGGGGCTGGGCAACTAATGAAAAACTGTTTTTT.

The genes are TRBV6-5 and TRBJ2-1; possible D gene TRBD2, 6 bases. The CDR3 runs to 14 residues. Germline V gives CDR1 MNHEY, CDR2 SVGAGI. Trimming took off 4 bases at V and 1 base at J, with 8 bases between the two ends. CDR3 coding DNA: TGTGCCAGCAGTTCCGGGAGTTCCTACAATGAGCAGTTCTTC. Protein product: CASSSGSSYNEQFF.

This chain uses TRBV5-1 with TRBJ2-7; 9 nucleotides match TRBD2. V lost 4 bases, J lost 3 bases, and 8 bases stayed unmatched. Germline V gene sequence: CDR1 SGHRS, CDR2 YFSETQ. The CDR3 is 15 amino acids. CDR3 sequence (DNA): TGCGCCAGCAGCACTGTAGCGGGGGCCTACTACGAGCAGTACTTC. This encodes CASSTVAGAYYEQYF.

The gene calls are TRBV28 and TRBJ2-7; 7 nucleotides align to TRBD1. The length of the CDR3 is 14 residues. The V and J ends lost 5 bases and 0 bases, in that order; junction bases with no gene match: 4. Germline CDR1 and CDR2: MDHEN and SYDVKM. The CDR3, as DNA: TGTGCCAGCAGTACTTGGGACAGCTCCTACGAGCAGTACTTC. Protein product: CASSTWDSSYEQYF. Full variable domain (missing parts from reference TRBV28 and TRBJ2-7): DVKVTQSSRYLVKRTGEKVFLECVQDMDHENMFWYRQDPGLGLRLIYFSYDVKMKEKGDIPEGYSVSREKKERFSLILESASTNQTSMYLCASSTWDSSYEQYFGPGTRLTVT.